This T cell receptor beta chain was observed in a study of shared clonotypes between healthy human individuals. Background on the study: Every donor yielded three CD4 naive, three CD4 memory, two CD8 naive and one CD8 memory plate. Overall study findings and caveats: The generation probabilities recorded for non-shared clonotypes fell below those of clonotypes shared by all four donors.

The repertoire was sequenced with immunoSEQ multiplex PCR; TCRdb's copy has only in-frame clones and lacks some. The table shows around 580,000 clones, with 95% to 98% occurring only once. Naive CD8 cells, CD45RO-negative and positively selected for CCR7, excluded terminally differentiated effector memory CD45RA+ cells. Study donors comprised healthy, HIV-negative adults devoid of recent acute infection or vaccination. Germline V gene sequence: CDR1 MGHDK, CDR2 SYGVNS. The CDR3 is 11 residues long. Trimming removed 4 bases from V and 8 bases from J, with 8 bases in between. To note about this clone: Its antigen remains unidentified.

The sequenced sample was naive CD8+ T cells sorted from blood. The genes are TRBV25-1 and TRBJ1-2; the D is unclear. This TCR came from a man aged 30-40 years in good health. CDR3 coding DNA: TGTGCCAGCAGTGGGAGACACGGCTACACCTTC. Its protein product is CASSGRHGYTF.